One and the same sample provided the 14 T cell receptor beta chains below, sequenced in a study of beta chain features in type 1 diabetes. No antigen has been identified for these receptors. All of the isolated RNA was reverse transcribed, so expressed TCRB transcripts were sequenced. Repertoires were generated with immunoSEQ multiplex PCR, while TCRdb's copy carries only in-frame clones and drops some. The sample has around 41,000 clones, around 63% seen once. Study findings and constraints: TCRB CDR3s were moderately but significantly shorter in Type 1 diabetes patients in all four CD4+ subsets.

The sample consisted of Tregs from blood. These receptors all stem from a man aged 25-40 years with type 1 diabetes. Some clones in this sample may be carry-over from other donors' samples.

This chain uses TRBV5-1 with TRBJ2-1; TRBD2 matches at 8 bases. Germline V gene sequence: CDR1 SGHRS, CDR2 YFSETQ. J lost 8 bases, V lost 4 bases, and 14 bases had no gene match. The CDR3 loop spans 16 amino acids. The CDR3: CASSRYGGEVSYEQFF. For the CDR3, the DNA is TGCGCCAGCAGCCGATACGGGGGGGAAGTAAGCTATGAGCAGTTCTTC.

The genes are TRBV15 and TRBJ1-1; D is unclear. Trimming shortened V by 1 base and J by 0 bases, and 3 bases separated the two germline ends. This CDR3 is built from 13 residues. Germline CDR1 reads LNHNV; CDR2 reads YYDKDF (reference sequence). The DNA for the CDR3 is TGTGCCACCAGCAGAGCGGTGAACACTGAAGCTTTCTTT. The encoded protein is CATSRAVNTEAFF.

V gene TRBV4-3 combines with J gene TRBJ2-1; TRBD2 agrees at 7 bases. Germline CDR1 reads LGHNA; CDR2 reads YSLEER. V was pared by 4 bases and J by 0 bases, with 3 bases of the junction left unmatched. The CDR3 length is 15 residues. The CDR3 sequence: CASSRWGGSYNEQFF. The CDR3 DNA follows: TGCGCCAGCAGCCGGTGGGGGGGCTCCTACAATGAGCAGTTCTTC.

The chain joins TRBV2 to TRBJ1-1; D is ambiguous. Germline CDR1 is SNHLY and CDR2 is FYNNEI. The V end lost 1 base, the J end lost 4 bases, and 10 bases lay between the germline ends. CDR3 size: 14 residues. This CDR3 reads CASSEVAGITEAFF. In DNA, the CDR3 is TGTGCCAGCAGTGAAGTGGCGGGTATCACTGAAGCTTTCTTT.

This clone has a handful of counts. The chain carries TRBV18 and TRBJ2-5, with D maybe TRBD2 (5 bases). CDR3 length: 14 amino acids. The ends were cut back, 2 bases at V and 4 bases at J, with 11 bases in the middle. The germline V gene encodes CDR1 KGHSH and CDR2 LQKENI. CDR3 protein: CASSPMGGSETQYF. The CDR3 DNA reads as TGTGCCAGCTCACCAATGGGCGGGTCAGAGACCCAGTACTTC.

The genes are TRBV2 and TRBJ2-7; 12 bases align to TRBD1. The germline gives CDR1 SNHLY, CDR2 FYNNEI. J lost 5 bases, V lost 6 bases, and 5 bases had no gene match. The CDR3 has 14 residues. The CDR3: CASRAGTGGNEQYF. The DNA of the CDR3 is TGTGCCAGCAGGGCCGGGACAGGGGGCAACGAGCAGTACTTC.

This clone was detected only a few times. This chain connects TRBV19 to TRBJ2-1, with 10 bases identical to TRBD2. Per germline, CDR1 LNHDA and CDR2 SQIVND (reference sequence). The CDR3 runs 14 residues. V dropped 9 bases and J dropped 2; count of bases not matched to a gene: 4. CDR3 amino acids: CASRSGGTYNEQFF. The CDR3 nucleotides read TGTGCCAGCCGTAGCGGGGGGACCTACAATGAGCAGTTCTTC.

The rearrangement links TRBV18 to TRBJ2-7, with TRBD1 identical over 10 bases. The CDR3 covers 14 residues. The junction had 2 bases not matched to a gene; V was cut back by 1 base and J by 5 bases. The germline V gene has CDR1 KGHSH and CDR2 LQKENI. The CDR3 here is CASSPRTGGDEQYF. The CDR3 nucleotides are TGTGCCAGCTCACCACGGACAGGGGGGGACGAGCAGTACTTC.

This chain uses TRBV5-1 with TRBJ2-1, with TRBD2 identical over 12 bases. This CDR3 spans 17 amino acids. Per the germline V gene, CDR1 is SGHRS and CDR2 is YFSETQ. Unmatched junction bases numbered 14, after V lost 4 bases and J lost 9 bases. The CDR3 region is CASSPGLAGPSGVEQFF. The CDR3, as DNA: TGCGCCAGCAGCCCGGGACTAGCGGGCCCCTCCGGCGTTGAGCAGTTCTTC.

The V call is TRBV7-2, the J call TRBJ2-5, with D possibly being TRBD1 (5 bases). This CDR3 spans 12 amino acids. V was pared by 5 bases and J by 4 bases, with 8 bases between. Germline lookup yields CDR1 SGHTA and CDR2 FQGNSA. The CDR3 nucleotides are TGTGCCAGCAGCCCAGGGCGAGAGACCCAGTACTTC. It encodes CASSPGRETQYF.

This clone was recorded once. The gene calls are TRBV19 and TRBJ2-7; the D gene is possibly TRBD2 (5 bases). Trimming removed 10 bases at V and 4 bases at J, with 26 bases between. The germline gives CDR1 LNHDA, CDR2 SQIVND (reference sequence). The CDR3 has 16 amino acids. As DNA, the CDR3 is TGTGCCATACTGCCCCCGGGGAAACGAGGACGATACGAGCAGTACTTC. This sequence encodes CAILPPGKRGRYEQYF.

This clone came up once. The V gene is TRBV6-1, the J gene TRBJ1-5, with D maybe TRBD1 (5 bases). The CDR3 has 15 amino acids. Trimming removed 1 base at V and 7 bases at J, with 14 bases between. In germline, CDR1 is MNHNS, CDR2 SASEGT. The CDR3 bases are TGTGCCAGCAGTGAAGTGGTCCAGGGAGGGCAGCCCCAGCATTTT. This codes for CASSEVVQGGQPQHF.

This chain uses TRBV6-9 with TRBJ1-2; D is unclear. Germline V CDR1 and CDR2: MNHGY, SVAAGI. V lost 5 bases, J lost 5 bases, and 12 bases lay in between. The CDR3 is made up of 13 amino acids. CDR3 sequence: CASSEALLYGYTF. The CDR3 nucleotides read TGTGCCAGCAGTGAAGCGCTGCTTTATGGCTACACCTTC.

The genes are TRBV2 and TRBJ2-1, with D uncertain. Germline V gives CDR1 SNHLY, CDR2 FYNNEI. Trimming took off 8 bases at V and 6 bases at J, with 8 bases between the two ends. The CDR3 spans 11 residues. The CDR3 nucleotides read TGTGCCAGCCGCCGGGTCAATGAGCAGTTCTTC. Translation: CASRRVNEQFF. Combining the CDR3 with reference TRBV2 and TRBJ2-1 gives the whole variable domain EPEVTQTPSHQVTQMGQEVILRCVPISNHLYFYWYRQILGQKVEFLVSFYNNEISEKSEIFDDQFSVERPDGSNFTLKIRSTKLEDSAMYFCASRRVNEQFFGPGTRLTVL.